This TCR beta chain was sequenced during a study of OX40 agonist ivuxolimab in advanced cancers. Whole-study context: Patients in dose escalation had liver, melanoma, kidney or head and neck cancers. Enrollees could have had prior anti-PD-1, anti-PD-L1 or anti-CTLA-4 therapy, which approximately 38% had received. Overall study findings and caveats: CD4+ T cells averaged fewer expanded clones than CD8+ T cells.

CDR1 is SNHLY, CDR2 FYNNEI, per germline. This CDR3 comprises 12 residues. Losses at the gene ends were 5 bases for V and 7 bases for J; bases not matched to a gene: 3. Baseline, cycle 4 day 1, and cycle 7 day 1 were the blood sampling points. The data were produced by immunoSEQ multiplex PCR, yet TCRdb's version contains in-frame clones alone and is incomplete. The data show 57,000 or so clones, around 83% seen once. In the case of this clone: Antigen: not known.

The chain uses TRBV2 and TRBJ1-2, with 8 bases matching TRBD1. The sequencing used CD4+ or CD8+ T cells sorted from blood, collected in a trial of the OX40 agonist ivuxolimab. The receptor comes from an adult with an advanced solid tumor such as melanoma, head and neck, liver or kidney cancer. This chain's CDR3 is CASSIGQGGYTF. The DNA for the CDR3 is TGTGCCAGCAGTATCGGACAGGGTGGCTACACCTTC.